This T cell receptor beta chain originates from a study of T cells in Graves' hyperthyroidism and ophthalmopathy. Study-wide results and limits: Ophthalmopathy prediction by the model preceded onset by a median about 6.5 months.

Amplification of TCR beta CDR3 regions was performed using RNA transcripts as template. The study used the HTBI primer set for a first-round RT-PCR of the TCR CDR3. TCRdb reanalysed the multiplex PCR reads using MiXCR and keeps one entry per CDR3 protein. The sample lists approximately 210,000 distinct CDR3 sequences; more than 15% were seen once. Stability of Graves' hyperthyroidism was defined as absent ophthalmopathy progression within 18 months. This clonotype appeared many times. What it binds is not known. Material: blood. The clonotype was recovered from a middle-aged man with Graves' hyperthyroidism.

In nucleotides, the CDR3 is TGTGCCAGCAGTGATATTTATACAGGCCCGCAAGAGACCCAGTACTTC. Protein product: CASSDIYTGPQETQYF. The chain combines TRBV6-1 with TRBJ2-5, with D perhaps TRBD1 (5 bases). This CDR3 contains 16 residues. The germline V gene encodes CDR1 MNHNS and CDR2 SASEGT. The germline V and J ends were trimmed by 3 bases and 2 bases, with 16 bases remaining between them.